The rows below give T cell receptor beta chains drawn from one sample of a study of T cell repertoires in urothelial bladder cancer. Only in-frame clones appear in the TCRdb table, and some are missing; sequencing was by immunoSEQ multiplex PCR. The table has some 9,000 clones, 58% seen once. The sequencing sample was made of tumor-infiltrating cells from bladder cancer. These receptor sequences come from a human donor with urothelial carcinoma. The CDR3 runs from the conserved cysteine through the conserved F or W. The order of the fields is CDR3 DNA, CDR3 protein, D gene, V gene, J gene, clone size. D genes are given only for firm matches. Where a row states a size, it is once, few, many or the class of an expanded clone; other rows omit it.

TGCGCCAGCAGAATTGCGGAGCATCAGCCCCAGCATTTT	CASRIAEHQPQHF	-	TRBV5-1	TRBJ1-5	-
TGTGCCAGCAGCCCGGGACAGGGTTATGGCTACACCTTC	CASSPGQGYGYTF	TRBD1	TRBV27	TRBJ1-2	-
TGTGCCAGCAGCAAAATATGGGACAGGGCCTCGTACGGGGCCAACGTCCTGACTTTC	CASSKIWDRASYGANVLTF	-	TRBV21-1	TRBJ2-6	-
TGTGCCAGCAGCGCTCTAGCGGGGGGACGGGAGCAGTACTTC	CASSALAGGREQYF	TRBD2	TRBV11-2	TRBJ2-7	-
TGCGCCAGCAGCCAAGATGAGGGGGCAACACGGGCTGAAGCTTTCTTT	CASSQDEGATRAEAFF	TRBD1	TRBV4-3	TRBJ1-1	few
TGTGCCAGCAGCTTAGGCCTAAAGGACAGGAGGTTTGGTACGCAGTATTTT	CASSLGLKDRRFGTQYF	TRBD1	TRBV13	TRBJ2-3	-
TGTGCCAGCAGCCCCCGTCCAGGAGCTCTCACTGAAGCTTTCTTT	CASSPRPGALTEAFF	-	TRBV11-2	TRBJ1-1	-
TGTGCCAGCAGCTCAGGGGTCGGGGACAATGAGCAGTTCTTC	CASSSGVGDNEQFF	-	TRBV7-2	TRBJ2-1	many
TGTGCCAGCAGCTACGGGGGAAACGGCTACGAGCAGTACTTC	CASSYGGNGYEQYF	-	TRBV21-1	TRBJ2-7	-
TGCGCCAGCAGTACACTAGCGGGGGTAACAGATACGCAGTATTTT	CASSTLAGVTDTQYF	TRBD2	TRBV5-1	TRBJ2-3	-
TGTGCCAGCTCACCAGGACTAGCGGGGGTAACTAGCACAGATACGCAGTATTTT	CASSPGLAGVTSTDTQYF	TRBD2	TRBV18	TRBJ2-3	once
TGTGCCTGGAGCACCGGGACATTAAACTACACCTTC	CAWSTGTLNYTF	-	TRBV30	TRBJ1-2	-
TGTGCCAGCAGCGTAGGCTGGACAGGGCCGGGCGGGGAGCTGTTTTTT	CASSVGWTGPGGELFF	TRBD1	TRBV9	TRBJ2-2	-
TGCGCCAGCAGCCAAGCGATTCTCCAGGGGGCTTCTGAAGCTTTCTTT	CASSQAILQGASEAFF	TRBD1	TRBV4-1	TRBJ1-1	-
TGTGCCAGCAGCCCACGCGGGGTTCAGTACGGCGACAATGAGCAGTTCTTC	CASSPRGVQYGDNEQFF	-	TRBV9	TRBJ2-1	-
TGTGCCAGCAGCTGGGGACAGGGGATTTCACCCCTCCACTTT	CASSWGQGISPLHF	TRBD1	TRBV7-8	TRBJ1-6	-
TGTGCCACCAGCAGGAGAGCGGGGCATGATACGCAGTATTTT	CATSRRAGHDTQYF	TRBD2	TRBV15	TRBJ2-3	-
TGTGCCAGCAGCCAGACGGGACTAGCTAATTCCGGGGAGCTGTTTTTT	CASSQTGLANSGELFF	TRBD2	TRBV2	TRBJ2-2	-
TGTGCCATCAGCGCGGGACTCTCATACGAGCAGTACTTC	CAISAGLSYEQYF	-	TRBV10-3	TRBJ2-7	few
TGTGCCAGCAGCGTAGGAGTCGTGTCCACAGATACGCAGTATTTT	CASSVGVVSTDTQYF	-	TRBV9	TRBJ2-3	medium-sized
TGCAGTGCTAATGTGGCTTCACCCCTCCACTTT	CSANVASPLHF	-	TRBV20-1	TRBJ1-6	few
TGTGCCAGCAGCTTAGGGGGGGTAAACACTGAAGCTTTCTTT	CASSLGGVNTEAFF	-	TRBV7-2	TRBJ1-1	few
TGTGCCAGCAGCCATCGACGGCTGAACACTGAAGCTTTCTTT	CASSHRRLNTEAFF	-	TRBV5-4	TRBJ1-1	-
TGTGCCATCAGCTTTGACAGGGGGACCTACGAGCAGTACTTC	CAISFDRGTYEQYF	TRBD1	TRBV10-3	TRBJ2-7	-
TGTGCCAGCAGAACCGGGACAGGGGGGAATCAGCCCCAGCATTTT	CASRTGTGGNQPQHF	TRBD1	TRBV27	TRBJ1-5	once
TGTGCCAGCAGCGAGGACAGGGGACGTTACGATACGCAGTATTTT	CASSEDRGRYDTQYF	TRBD1	TRBV11-2	TRBJ2-3	-
TGTGCCAGCAGCTTAGGGGGTCGCAGAGGCTCTGGAAACACCATATATTTT	CASSLGGRRGSGNTIYF	-	TRBV7-9	TRBJ1-3	few
TGTGCCAGCAGCTTGGTTGGCGGGACCTACAATGAGCAGTTCTTC	CASSLVGGTYNEQFF	-	TRBV5-4	TRBJ2-1	-
TGCGCCAGCAGCCGGGGACTGGGACAGGGGAACACTGAAGCTTTCTTT	CASSRGLGQGNTEAFF	TRBD1	TRBV5-1	TRBJ1-1	-
TGTGCCAGCAGCGTAAGAGCGGGGGCTAGCACAGATACGCAGTATTTT	CASSVRAGASTDTQYF	TRBD2	TRBV9	TRBJ2-3	-
TGTGCCAGCAGCGTCGAAGAAGGGTATGGCTACACCTTC	CASSVEEGYGYTF	-	TRBV5-4	TRBJ1-2	few
TGTGCCAGTAGTCCCGACAGGGGTTACTACAATGAGCAGTTCTTC	CASSPDRGYYNEQFF	TRBD1	TRBV19	TRBJ2-1	-